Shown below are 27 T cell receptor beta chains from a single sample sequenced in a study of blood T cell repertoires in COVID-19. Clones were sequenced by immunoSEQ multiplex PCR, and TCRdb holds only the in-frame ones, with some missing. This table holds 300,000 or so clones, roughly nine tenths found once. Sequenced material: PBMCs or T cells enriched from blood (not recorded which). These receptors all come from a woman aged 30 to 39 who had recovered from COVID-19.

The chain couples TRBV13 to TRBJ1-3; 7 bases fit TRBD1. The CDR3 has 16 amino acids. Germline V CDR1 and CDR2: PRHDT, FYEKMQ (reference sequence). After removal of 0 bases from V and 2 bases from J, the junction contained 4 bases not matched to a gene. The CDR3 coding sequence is TGTGCCAGCAGCTTAGGAACAGGGGTGGCTGGAAACACCATATATTTT. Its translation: CASSLGTGVAGNTIYF.

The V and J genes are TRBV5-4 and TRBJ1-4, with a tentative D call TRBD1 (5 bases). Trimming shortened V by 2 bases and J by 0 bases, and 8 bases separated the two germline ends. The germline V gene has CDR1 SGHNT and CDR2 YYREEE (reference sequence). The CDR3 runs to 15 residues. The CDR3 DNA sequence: TGTGCCAGCAGCTTTGGGGCAGCAACTAATGAAAAACTGTTTTTT. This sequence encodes CASSFGAATNEKLFF.

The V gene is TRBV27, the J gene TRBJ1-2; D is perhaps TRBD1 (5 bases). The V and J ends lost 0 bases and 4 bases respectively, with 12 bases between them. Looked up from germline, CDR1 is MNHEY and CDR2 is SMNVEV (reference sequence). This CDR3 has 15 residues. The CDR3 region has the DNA TGTGCCAGCAGTTTATCGAACGGGGGAAGCTATGGCTACACCTTC. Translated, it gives CASSLSNGGSYGYTF.

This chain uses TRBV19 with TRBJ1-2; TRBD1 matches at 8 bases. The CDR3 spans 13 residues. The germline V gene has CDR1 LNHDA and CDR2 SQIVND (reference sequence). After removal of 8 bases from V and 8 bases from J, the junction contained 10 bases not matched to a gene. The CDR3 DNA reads TGTGCCAGTGGCCGGACAGGGAAAGACGGCTACACCTTC. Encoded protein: CASGRTGKDGYTF. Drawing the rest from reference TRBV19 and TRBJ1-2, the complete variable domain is DGGITQSPKYLFRKEGQNVTLSCEQNLNHDAMYWYRQDPGQGLRLIYYSQIVNDFQKGDIAEGYSVSREKKESFPLTVTSAQKNPTAFYLCASGRTGKDGYTFGSGTRLTVV.

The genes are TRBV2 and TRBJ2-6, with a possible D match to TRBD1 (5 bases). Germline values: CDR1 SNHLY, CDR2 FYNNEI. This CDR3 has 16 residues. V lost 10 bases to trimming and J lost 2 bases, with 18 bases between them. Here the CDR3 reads CANPDTRKPGANVLTF. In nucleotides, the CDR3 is TGTGCCAACCCGGACACGAGGAAACCTGGGGCCAACGTCCTGACTTTC.

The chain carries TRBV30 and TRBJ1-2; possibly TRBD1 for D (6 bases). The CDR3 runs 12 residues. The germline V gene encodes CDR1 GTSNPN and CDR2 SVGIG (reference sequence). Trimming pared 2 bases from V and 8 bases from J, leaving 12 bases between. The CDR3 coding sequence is TGTGCCTGGAGTCGGGGGGCTTGGGGCTACACCTTC. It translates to CAWSRGAWGYTF. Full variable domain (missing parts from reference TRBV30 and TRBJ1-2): SQTIHQWPATLVQPVGSPLSLECTVEGTSNPNLYWYRQAAGRGLQLLFYSVGIGQISSEVPQNLSASRPQDRQFILSSKKLLLSDSGFYLCAWSRGAWGYTFGSGTRLTVV.

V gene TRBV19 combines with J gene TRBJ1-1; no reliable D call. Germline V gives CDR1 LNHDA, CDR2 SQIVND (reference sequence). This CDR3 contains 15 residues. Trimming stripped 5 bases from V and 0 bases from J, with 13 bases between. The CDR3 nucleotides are TGTGCCAGTAGTGCGGGCTCTGGTATGAACACTGAAGCTTTCTTT. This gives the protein CASSAGSGMNTEAFF.

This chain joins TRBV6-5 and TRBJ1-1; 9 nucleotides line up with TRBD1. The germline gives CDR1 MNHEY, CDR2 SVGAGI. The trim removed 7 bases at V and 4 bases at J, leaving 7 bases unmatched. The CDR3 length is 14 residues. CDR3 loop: CASNLQTGGTEAFF. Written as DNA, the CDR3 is TGTGCCAGCAACCTACAGACAGGGGGCACTGAAGCTTTCTTT.

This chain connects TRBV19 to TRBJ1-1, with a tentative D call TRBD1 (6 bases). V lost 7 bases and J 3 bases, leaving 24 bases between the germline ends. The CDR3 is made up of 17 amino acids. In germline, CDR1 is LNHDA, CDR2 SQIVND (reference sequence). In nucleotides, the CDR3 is TGTGCCAGTACCCCGAGGACCCAACAGGGTAGGTACACTGAAGCTTTCTTT. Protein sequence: CASTPRTQQGRYTEAFF.

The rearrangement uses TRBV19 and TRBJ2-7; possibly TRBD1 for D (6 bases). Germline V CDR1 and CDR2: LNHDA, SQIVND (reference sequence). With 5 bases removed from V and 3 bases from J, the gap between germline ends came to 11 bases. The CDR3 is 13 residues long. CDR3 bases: TGTGCCAGTAGTGTAGGACAGATCTACGAGCAGTACTTC. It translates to CASSVGQIYEQYF. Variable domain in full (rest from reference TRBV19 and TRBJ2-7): DGGITQSPKYLFRKEGQNVTLSCEQNLNHDAMYWYRQDPGQGLRLIYYSQIVNDFQKGDIAEGYSVSREKKESFPLTVTSAQKNPTAFYLCASSVGQIYEQYFGPGTRLTVT.

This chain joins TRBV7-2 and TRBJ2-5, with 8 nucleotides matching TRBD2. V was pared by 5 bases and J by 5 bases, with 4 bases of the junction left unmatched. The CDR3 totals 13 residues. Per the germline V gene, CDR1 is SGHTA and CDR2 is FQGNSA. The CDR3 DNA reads TGTGCCAGCAGCCATCCGGGAGGGGAGACCCAGTACTTC. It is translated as CASSHPGGETQYF.

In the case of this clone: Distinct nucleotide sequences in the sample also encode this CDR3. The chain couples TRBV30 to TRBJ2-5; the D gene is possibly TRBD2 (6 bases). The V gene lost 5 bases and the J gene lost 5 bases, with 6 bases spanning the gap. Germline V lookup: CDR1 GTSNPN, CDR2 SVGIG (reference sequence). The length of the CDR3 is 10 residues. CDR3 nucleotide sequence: TGTGCCTGGGGGAGGGAGACCCAGTACTTC. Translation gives CAWGRETQYF.

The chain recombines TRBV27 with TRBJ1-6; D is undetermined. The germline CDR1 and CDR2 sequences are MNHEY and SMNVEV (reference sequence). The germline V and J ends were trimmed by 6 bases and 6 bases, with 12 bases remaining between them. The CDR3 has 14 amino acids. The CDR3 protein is CASSPPASNSPLHF. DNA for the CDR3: TGTGCCAGCAGCCCCCCCGCGTCTAATTCACCCCTCCACTTT.

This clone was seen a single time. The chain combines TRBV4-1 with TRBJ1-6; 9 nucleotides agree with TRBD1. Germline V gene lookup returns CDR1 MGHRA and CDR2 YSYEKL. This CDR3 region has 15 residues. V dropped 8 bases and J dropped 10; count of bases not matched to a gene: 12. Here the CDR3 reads CASGDPTGGGSPLHF. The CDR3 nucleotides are TGCGCCAGCGGAGACCCGACAGGGGGAGGCTCACCCCTCCACTTT.

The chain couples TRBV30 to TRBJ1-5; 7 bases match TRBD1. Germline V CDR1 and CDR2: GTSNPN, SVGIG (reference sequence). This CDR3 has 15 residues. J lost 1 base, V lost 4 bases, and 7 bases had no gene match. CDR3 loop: CAWTYRGNSNQPQHF. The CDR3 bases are TGTGCCTGGACCTACAGGGGCAACAGCAATCAGCCCCAGCATTTT.

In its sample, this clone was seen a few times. This CDR3 reads CATIDGASYGYTF. CDR3 sequence (DNA): TGTGCCACAATTGATGGGGCCAGCTATGGCTACACCTTC. The J gene is TRBJ1-2, the V gene TRBV10-3, with D tentatively TRBD1 (5 bases). CDR3 length: 13 residues. Trimming shortened V by 10 bases and J by 4 bases, and 16 bases separated the two germline ends. Germline loops: CDR1 ENHRY, CDR2 SYGVKD.

Here the CDR3 reads CAWIRTGQGLGYTF. The CDR3 nucleotides are TGTGCCTGGATCCGAACGGGACAGGGGTTAGGCTACACCTTC. V usage is TRBV30 and J usage is TRBJ1-2; 10 bases agree with TRBD1. The germline V gene has CDR1 GTSNPN and CDR2 SVGIG (reference sequence). CDR3 length: 14 residues. The V segment lost 4 bases and the J segment 8 bases; nucleotides outside the gene matches: 10.

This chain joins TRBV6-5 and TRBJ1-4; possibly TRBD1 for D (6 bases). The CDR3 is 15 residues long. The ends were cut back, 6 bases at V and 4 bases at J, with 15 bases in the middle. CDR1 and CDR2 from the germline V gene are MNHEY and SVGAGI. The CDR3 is CASRRDRSGNEKLFF. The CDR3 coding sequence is TGTGCCAGCAGGAGAGACAGGTCGGGTAATGAAAAACTGTTTTTT.

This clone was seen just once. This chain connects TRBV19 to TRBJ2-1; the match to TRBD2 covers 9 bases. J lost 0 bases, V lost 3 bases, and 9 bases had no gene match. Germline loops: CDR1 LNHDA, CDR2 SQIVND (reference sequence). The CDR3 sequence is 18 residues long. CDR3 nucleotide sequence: TGTGCCAGTAGTATCGTGGGCGGGGGGGCTAGCTCCTACAATGAGCAGTTCTTC. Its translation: CASSIVGGGASSYNEQFF.

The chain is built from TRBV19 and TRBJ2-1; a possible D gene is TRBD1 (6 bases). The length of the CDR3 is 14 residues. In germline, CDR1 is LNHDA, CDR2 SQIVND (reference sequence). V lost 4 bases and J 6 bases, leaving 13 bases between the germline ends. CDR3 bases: TGTGCCAGTAGTAAACACAGGGATTTCAATGAGCAGTTCTTC. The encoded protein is CASSKHRDFNEQFF.

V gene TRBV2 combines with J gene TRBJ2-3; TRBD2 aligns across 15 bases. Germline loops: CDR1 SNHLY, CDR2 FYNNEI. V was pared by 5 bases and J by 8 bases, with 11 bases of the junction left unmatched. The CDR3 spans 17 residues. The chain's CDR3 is CASSKGLAGGPGVTQYF. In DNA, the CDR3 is TGTGCCAGCAGTAAAGGACTAGCGGGGGGGCCGGGGGTTACGCAGTATTTT.

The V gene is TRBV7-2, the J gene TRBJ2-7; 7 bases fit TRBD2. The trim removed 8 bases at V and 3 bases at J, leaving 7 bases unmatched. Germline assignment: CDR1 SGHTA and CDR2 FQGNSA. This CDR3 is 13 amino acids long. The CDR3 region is CASGLAVDYEQYF. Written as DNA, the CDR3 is TGTGCCAGCGGGCTAGCGGTGGACTACGAGCAGTACTTC.

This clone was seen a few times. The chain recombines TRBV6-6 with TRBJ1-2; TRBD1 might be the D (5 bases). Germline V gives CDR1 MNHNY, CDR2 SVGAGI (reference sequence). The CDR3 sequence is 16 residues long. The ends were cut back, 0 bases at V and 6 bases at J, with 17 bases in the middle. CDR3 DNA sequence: TGTGCCAGCAGTTACTCGCGGGACCCGGGAGTCCATGGCTACACCTTC. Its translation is CASSYSRDPGVHGYTF.

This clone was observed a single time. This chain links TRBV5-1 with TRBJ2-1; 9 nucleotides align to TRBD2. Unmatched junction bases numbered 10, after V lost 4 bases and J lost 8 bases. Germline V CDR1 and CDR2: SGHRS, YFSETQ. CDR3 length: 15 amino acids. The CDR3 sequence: CASSRGGAFEDEQFF. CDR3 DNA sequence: TGCGCCAGCAGCCGCGGGGGGGCCTTTGAGGATGAGCAGTTCTTC.

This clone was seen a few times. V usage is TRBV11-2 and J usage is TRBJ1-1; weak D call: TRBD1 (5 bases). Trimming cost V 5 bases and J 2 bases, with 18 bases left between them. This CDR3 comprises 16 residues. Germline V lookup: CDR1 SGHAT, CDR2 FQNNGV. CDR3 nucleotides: TGTGCCAGCAGCCTTCGAGGGAGGGGACTTAACACTGAAGCTTTCTTT. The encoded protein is CASSLRGRGLNTEAFF.

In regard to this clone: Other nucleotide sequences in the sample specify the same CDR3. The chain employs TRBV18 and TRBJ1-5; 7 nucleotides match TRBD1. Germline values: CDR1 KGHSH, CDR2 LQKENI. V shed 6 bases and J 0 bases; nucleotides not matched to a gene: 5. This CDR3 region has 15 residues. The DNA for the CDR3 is TGTGCCAGCTCTTTGGGGACAGATAGCAATCAGCCCCAGCATTTT. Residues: CASSLGTDSNQPQHF.

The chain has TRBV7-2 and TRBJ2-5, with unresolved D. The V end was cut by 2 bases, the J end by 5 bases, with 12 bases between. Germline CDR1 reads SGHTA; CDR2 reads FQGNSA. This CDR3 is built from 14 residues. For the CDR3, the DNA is TGTGCCAGCAGCTTACATTCCCGGGTGGAGACCCAGTACTTC. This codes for CASSLHSRVETQYF.